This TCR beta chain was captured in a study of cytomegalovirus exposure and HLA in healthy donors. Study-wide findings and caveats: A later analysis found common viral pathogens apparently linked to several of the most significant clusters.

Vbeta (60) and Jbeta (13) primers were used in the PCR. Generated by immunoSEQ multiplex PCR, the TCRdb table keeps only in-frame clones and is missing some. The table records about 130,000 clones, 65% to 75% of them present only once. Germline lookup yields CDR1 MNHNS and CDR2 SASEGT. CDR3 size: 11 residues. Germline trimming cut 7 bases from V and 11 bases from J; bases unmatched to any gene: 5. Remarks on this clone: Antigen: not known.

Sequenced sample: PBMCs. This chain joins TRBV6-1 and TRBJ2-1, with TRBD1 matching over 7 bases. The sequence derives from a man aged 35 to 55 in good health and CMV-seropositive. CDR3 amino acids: CASTSGQQQFF. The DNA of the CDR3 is TGTGCCAGCACATCGGGACAGCAGCAGTTCTTC.